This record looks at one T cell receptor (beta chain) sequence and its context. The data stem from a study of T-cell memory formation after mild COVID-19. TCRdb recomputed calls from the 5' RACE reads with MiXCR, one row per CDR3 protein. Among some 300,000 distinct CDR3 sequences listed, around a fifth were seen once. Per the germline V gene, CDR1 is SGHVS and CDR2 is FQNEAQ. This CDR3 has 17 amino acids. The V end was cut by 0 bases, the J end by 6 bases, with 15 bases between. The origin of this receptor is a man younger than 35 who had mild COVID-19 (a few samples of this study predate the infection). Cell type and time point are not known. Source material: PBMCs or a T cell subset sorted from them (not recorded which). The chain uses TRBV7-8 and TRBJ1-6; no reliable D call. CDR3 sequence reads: CASSLAQEREANSPLHF. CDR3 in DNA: TGTGCCAGCAGCTTAGCGCAGGAGAGAGAGGCTAATTCACCCCTCCACTTT.